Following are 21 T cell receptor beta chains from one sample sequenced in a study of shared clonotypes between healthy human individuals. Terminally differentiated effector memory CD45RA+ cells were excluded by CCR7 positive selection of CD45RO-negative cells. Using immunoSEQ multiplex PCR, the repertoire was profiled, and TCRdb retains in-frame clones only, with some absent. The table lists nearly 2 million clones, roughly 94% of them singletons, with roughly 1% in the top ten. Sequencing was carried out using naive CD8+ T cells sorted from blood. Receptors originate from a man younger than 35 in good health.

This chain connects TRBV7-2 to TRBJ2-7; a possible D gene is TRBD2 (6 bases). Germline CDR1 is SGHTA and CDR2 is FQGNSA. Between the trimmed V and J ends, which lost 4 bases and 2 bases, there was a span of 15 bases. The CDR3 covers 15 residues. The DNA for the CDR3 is TGTGCCAGCAGCTATGGGGGAGGTCCGACCTACGAGCAGTACTTC. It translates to CASSYGGGPTYEQYF.

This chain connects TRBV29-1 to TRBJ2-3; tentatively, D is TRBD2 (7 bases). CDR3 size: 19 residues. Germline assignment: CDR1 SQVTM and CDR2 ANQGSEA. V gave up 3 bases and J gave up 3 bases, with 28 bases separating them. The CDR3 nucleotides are TGCAGCGTTGAGCCCCTACATCTTCAGGGGCTAGCGGAGACAGATACGCAGTATTTT. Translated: CSVEPLHLQGLAETDTQYF.

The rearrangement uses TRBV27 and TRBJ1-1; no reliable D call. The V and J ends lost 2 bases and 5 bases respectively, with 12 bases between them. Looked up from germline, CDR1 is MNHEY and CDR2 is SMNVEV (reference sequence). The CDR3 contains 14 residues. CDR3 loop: CASSLIGSGTEAFF. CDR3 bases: TGTGCCAGCAGTTTAATCGGCAGTGGGACTGAAGCTTTCTTT.

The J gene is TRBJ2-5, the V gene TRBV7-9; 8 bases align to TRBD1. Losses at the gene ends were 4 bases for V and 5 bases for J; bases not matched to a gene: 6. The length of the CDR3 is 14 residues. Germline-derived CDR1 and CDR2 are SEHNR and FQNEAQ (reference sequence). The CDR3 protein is CASSSQGGWETQYF. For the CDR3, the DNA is TGTGCCAGCAGCTCACAGGGGGGTTGGGAGACCCAGTACTTC.

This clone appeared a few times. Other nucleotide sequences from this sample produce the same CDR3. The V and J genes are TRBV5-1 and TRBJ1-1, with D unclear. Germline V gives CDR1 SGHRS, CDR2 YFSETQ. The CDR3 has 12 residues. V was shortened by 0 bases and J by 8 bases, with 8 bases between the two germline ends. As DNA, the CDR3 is TGCGCCAGCAGCTTGGTTGGCACAGAAGCTTTCTTT. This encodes CASSLVGTEAFF.

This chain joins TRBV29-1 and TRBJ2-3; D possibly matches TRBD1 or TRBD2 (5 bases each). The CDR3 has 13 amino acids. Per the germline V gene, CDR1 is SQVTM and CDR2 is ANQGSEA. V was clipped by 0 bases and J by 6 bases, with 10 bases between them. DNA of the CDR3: TGCAGCGTTGAAGACCCCTGGGGGGATACGCAGTATTTT. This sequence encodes CSVEDPWGDTQYF.

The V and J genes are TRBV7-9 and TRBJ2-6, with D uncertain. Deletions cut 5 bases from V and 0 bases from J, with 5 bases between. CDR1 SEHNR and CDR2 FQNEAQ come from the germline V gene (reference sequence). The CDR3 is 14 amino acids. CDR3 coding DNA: TGTGCCAGCAGCCAAAACTCTGGGGCCAACGTCCTGACTTTC. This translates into CASSQNSGANVLTF.

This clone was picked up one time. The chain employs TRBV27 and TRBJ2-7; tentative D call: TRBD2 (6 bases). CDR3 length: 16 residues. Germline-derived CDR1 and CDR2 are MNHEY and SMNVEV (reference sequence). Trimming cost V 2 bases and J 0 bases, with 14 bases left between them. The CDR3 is CASSLISSVGSYEQYF. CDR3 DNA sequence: TGTGCCAGCAGTTTAATCTCTAGCGTGGGCTCCTACGAGCAGTACTTC.

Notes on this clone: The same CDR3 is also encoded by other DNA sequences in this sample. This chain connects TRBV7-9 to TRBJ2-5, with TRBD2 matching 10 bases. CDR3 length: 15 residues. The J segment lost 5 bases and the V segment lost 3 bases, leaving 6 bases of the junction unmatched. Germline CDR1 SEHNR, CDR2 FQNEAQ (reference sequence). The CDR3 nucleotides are TGTGCCAGCAGCTTGGTACTAGCGGGACGCGAGACCCAGTACTTC. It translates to CASSLVLAGRETQYF.

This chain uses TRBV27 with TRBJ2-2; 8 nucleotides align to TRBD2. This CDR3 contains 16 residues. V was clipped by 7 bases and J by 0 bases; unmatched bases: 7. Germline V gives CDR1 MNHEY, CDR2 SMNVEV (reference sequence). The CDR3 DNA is TGTGCCAGCACCGGGGGGGGAAACGCGAACACCGGGGAGCTGTTTTTT. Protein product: CASTGGGNANTGELFF.

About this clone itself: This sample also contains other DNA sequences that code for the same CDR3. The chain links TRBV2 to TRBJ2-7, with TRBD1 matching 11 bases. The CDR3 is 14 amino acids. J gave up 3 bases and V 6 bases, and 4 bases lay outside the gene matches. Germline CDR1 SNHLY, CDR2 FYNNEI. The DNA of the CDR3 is TGTGCCAGCAGCTCGGGGACAGGGGGCTACGAGCAGTACTTC. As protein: CASSSGTGGYEQYF. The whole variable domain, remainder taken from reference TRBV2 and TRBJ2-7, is EPEVTQTPSHQVTQMGQEVILRCVPISNHLYFYWYRQILGQKVEFLVSFYNNEISEKSEIFDDQFSVERPDGSNFTLKIRSTKLEDSAMYFCASSSGTGGYEQYFGPGTRLTVT.

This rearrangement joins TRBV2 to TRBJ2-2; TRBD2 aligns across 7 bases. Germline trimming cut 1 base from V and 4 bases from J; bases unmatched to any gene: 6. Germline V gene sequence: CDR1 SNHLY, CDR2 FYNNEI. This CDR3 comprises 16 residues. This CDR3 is CASSEEGSGSTGELFF. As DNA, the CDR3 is TGTGCCAGCAGTGAAGAGGGTAGCGGGTCCACCGGGGAGCTGTTTTTT.

CDR3 loop: CASSLSSETDTQYF. CDR3 nucleotides: TGTGCCAGCAGCTTATCTAGCGAAACAGATACGCAGTATTTT. The V and J genes are TRBV7-9 and TRBJ2-3, with D possibly being TRBD2 (6 bases). CDR1 is SEHNR, CDR2 FQNEAQ, per germline (reference sequence). There are 14 residues in the CDR3. Between the trimmed V and J ends, which lost 2 bases and 3 bases, there was a span of 9 bases.

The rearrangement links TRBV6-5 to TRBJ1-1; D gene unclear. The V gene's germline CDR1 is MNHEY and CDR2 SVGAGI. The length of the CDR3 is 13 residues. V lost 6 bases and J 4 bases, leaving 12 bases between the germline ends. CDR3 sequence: CASRHNQGTEAFF. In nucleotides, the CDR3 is TGTGCCAGCAGACACAATCAAGGCACTGAAGCTTTCTTT.

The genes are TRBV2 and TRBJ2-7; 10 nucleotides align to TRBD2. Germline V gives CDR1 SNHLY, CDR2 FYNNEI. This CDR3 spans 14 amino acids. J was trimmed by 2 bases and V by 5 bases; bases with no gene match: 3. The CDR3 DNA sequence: TGTGCCAGCAGTCTGCTAGCGGGGGCCTACGAGCAGTACTTC. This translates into CASSLLAGAYEQYF.

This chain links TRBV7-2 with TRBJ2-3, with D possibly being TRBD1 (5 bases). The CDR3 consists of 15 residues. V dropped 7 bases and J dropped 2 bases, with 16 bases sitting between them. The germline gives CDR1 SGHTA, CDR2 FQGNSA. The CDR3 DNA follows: TGTGCCAGCACCTCTCCCCGACAGCCCACAGATACGCAGTATTTT. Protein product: CASTSPRQPTDTQYF.

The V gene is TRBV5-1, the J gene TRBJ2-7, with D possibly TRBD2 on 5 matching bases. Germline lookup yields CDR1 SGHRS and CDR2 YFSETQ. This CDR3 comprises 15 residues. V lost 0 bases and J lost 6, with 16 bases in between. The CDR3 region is CASSLASSLAGEQYF. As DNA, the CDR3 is TGCGCCAGCAGCTTGGCCTCTAGTCTCGCGGGCGAGCAGTACTTC. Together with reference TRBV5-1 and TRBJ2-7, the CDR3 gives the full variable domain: KAGVTQTPRYLIKTRGQQVTLSCSPISGHRSVSWYQQTPGQGLQFLFEYFSETQRNKGNFPGRFSGRQFSNSRSEMNVSTLELGDSALYLCASSLASSLAGEQYFGPGTRLTVT.

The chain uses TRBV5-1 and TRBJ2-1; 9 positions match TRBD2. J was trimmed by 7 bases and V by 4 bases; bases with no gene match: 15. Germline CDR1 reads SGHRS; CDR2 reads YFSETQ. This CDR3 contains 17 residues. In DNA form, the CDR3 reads TGCGCCAGCAGCCCCTGGATAGCGGGAGAGCTGTTTAATGAGCAGTTCTTC. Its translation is CASSPWIAGELFNEQFF.

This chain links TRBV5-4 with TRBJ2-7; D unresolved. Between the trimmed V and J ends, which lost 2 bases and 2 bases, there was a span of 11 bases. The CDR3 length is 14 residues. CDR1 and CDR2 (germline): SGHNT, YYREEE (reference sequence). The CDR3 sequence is CASSFPGETYEQYF. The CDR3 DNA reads TGTGCCAGCAGCTTCCCGGGCGAGACCTACGAGCAGTACTTC.

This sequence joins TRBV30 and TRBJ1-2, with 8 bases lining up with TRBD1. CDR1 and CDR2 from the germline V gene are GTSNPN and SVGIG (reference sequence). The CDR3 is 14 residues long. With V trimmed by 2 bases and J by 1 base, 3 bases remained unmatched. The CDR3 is CAWSFGQGNYGYTF. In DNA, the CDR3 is TGTGCCTGGAGTTTCGGACAGGGTAACTATGGCTACACCTTC.

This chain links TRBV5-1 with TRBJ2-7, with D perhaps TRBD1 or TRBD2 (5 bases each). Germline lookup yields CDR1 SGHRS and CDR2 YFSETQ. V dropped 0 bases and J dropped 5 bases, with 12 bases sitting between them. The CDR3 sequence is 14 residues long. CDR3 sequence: CASSLAPLGDEQYF. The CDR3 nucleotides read TGCGCCAGCAGCTTGGCTCCGCTGGGGGACGAGCAGTACTTC.